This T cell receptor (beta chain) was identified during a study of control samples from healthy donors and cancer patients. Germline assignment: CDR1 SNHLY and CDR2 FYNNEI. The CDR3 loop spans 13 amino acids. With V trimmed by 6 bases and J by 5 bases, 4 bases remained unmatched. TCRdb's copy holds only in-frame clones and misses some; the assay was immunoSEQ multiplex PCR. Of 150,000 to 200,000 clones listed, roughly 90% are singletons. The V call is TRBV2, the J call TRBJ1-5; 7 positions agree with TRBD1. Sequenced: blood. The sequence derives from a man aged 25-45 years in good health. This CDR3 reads CASRDRSDQPQHF. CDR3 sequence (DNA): TGTGCCAGCAGGGACAGGTCAGATCAGCCCCAGCATTTT. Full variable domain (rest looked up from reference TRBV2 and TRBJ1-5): EPEVTQTPSHQVTQMGQEVILRCVPISNHLYFYWYRQILGQKVEFLVSFYNNEISEKSEIFDDQFSVERPDGSNFTLKIRSTKLEDSAMYFCASRDRSDQPQHFGDGTRLSIL.